The rows below give T cell receptor beta chains drawn from one sample of a study of T-cell memory formation after mild COVID-19. One entry per CDR3 protein results from TCRdb running MiXCR on the 5' RACE reads. The table has more than 300,000 distinct CDR3 sequences, around a fifth seen once. Sequenced material: PBMCs or a T cell subset sorted from them (not recorded which). The receptor set was obtained from a man aged 18 to 30 who had mild COVID-19 (a few samples of this study predate the infection). Cell type and time point are not known. Both conserved end residues are part of each CDR3. Fields, in order: CDR3 protein, CDR3 DNA, J gene, V gene, CDR3 length, D gene, clone size. The D gene is left open where the match is weak. Size tells how often a clone was seen (once, few, many) or the class of an expanded clone, and some rows leave it out.

CASSLARSGGPLDF	TGTGCCAGCAGCTTAGCAAGGAGCGGGGGCCCGCTTGATTTT	TRBJ2-3	TRBV7-2	14	TRBD2	many
CASSSYPQLADNTEAFF	TGTGCCAGCAGCTCGTACCCCCAGCTGGCAGATAACACTGAAGCTTTCTTT	TRBJ1-1	TRBV7-8	17	-	-
CSVEEVVGGEQYF	TGCAGCGTTGAAGAGGTCGTAGGGGGCGAGCAGTACTTC	TRBJ2-7	TRBV29-1	13	-	-
CASKLKGTTNEKLFF	TGTGCCAGCAAGTTGAAGGGAACAACTAATGAAAAACTGTTTTTT	TRBJ1-4	TRBV28	15	-	few
CASSGKRGGIHEQFF	TGTGCCAGCAGTGGGAAGCGTGGGGGTATCCATGAGCAGTTCTTC	TRBJ2-1	TRBV28	15	-	-
CASSPWSSYEQYF	TGTGCCAGCAGCCCCTGGAGTTCATACGAGCAGTACTTC	TRBJ2-7	TRBV27	13	-	few
CAISESTNLNTGELFF	TGTGCCATCAGTGAGTCGACTAACTTGAACACCGGGGAGCTGTTTTTT	TRBJ2-2	TRBV10-3	16	-	-
CASSDGGGFSYNEQFF	TGCGCCAGCAGCGACGGCGGGGGGTTCTCCTACAATGAGCAGTTCTTC	TRBJ2-1	TRBV5-1	16	TRBD2	few
CASSSAGGTYNEQFF	TGTGCCAGCAGCTCAGCGGGGGGTACCTACAATGAGCAGTTCTTC	TRBJ2-1	TRBV27	15	TRBD2	-
CASSQDGTSGADTQYF	TGTGCCAGCAGCCAAGATGGGACTAGCGGGGCAGATACGCAGTATTTT	TRBJ2-3	TRBV4-2	16	TRBD2	many
CASKTGGEGYTF	TGTGCCAGCAAAACAGGGGGGGAAGGCTACACCTTC	TRBJ1-2	TRBV27	12	TRBD1	-